This section outlines one T cell receptor (beta chain) sequence together with its context. Its target is not known. Here immunoSEQ multiplex PCR was the method, and the copy in TCRdb shows in-frame clones only, minus some. The data hold approximately 130,000 clones, with roughly 87% observed a single time. The data stem from a study of T cell responses to AZD1222 COVID-19 vaccine. Regarding the study as a whole: Seropositive status at baseline applied to only 6 or 7 AZD1222 recipients. Spike-specific TCR depth and breadth grew after two AZD1222 doses.

The TCR sequence derives from an adult who received the AZD1222 COVID-19 vaccine. The material was peripheral blood, obtained 28 days after the second AZD1222 dose.

The CDR3 sequence: CSVPERWDSYEQYF. CDR3 bases: TGCAGCGTTCCCGAGAGATGGGACTCCTACGAGCAGTACTTC. V gene TRBV29-1 combines with J gene TRBJ2-7; D is unresolved. This CDR3 is built from 14 residues. Deletions cut 5 bases from V and 0 bases from J, with 14 bases between. CDR1 and CDR2 (germline): SQVTM, ANQGSEA.